The next 27 T cell receptor beta chains were all read from a single sample in a study of T cells in Graves' hyperthyroidism and ophthalmopathy. The TCR beta CDR3 regions underwent amplification using RNA transcripts as the source. The TCR CDR3 first-round RT-PCR relied on the HTBI primer set. TCRdb recomputed calls from the multiplex PCR reads with MiXCR, one row per CDR3 protein. The sample comprises roughly 400,000 distinct CDR3 sequences, roughly an eighth of which are singletons, and over 25% rests with the top ten. Sequenced input: blood. The receptors here all came from a man over 45 with Graves' ophthalmopathy.

Only a few counts were recorded for this clonotype. The rearrangement joins TRBV19 to TRBJ1-3; D gene unclear. The CDR3 consists of 17 residues. Germline V gene lookup returns CDR1 LNHDA and CDR2 SQIVND (reference sequence). The V end was cut by 3 bases, the J end by 0 bases, with 15 bases between. The CDR3 loop reads CASSIARAGSSGNTIYF. The CDR3 region has the DNA TGTGCCAGTAGTATTGCGCGCGCGGGCTCCTCTGGAAACACCATATATTTT.

V gene TRBV24-1 combines with J gene TRBJ1-2; the D is unclear. CDR1 and CDR2 (germline): KGHDR, SFDVKD. The CDR3 is 12 amino acids. Trimming shortened V by 3 bases and J by 8 bases, and 9 bases separated the two germline ends. Written as DNA, the CDR3 is TGTGCCACCAGTGATCACGTCCGGGGCTACACCTTC. Protein product: CATSDHVRGYTF.

This clonotype was picked up many times. This rearrangement joins TRBV11-2 to TRBJ2-7; TRBD2 aligns across 7 bases. CDR1 is SGHAT and CDR2 is FQNNGV in the germline V gene. The V segment lost 5 bases and the J segment 0 bases; nucleotides outside the gene matches: 16. The CDR3 is made up of 18 amino acids. The CDR3 DNA is TGTGCCAGCAGCCTCCCCAGAAACTCCGGGACTACCTCCTACGAGCAGTACTTC. It specifies CASSLPRNSGTTSYEQYF.

A remark on this clonotype: One end of the junction is discordant with germline, which a read error may explain. The chain has TRBV27 and TRBJ1-6; D is uncertain. Germline V gene sequence: CDR1 MNHEY, CDR2 SMNVEV (reference sequence). This CDR3 has 15 amino acids. CDR3 amino acids: CAGSFGRGGNPPLHF. The CDR3 coding sequence is TGTGCCGGCAGTTTTGGGCGGGGTGGTAATCCACCCCTCCACTTT.

This clonotype was observed many times. The chain combines TRBV12-3 or TRBV12-4 with TRBJ2-1, with TRBD1 as a possible D gene (5 bases). The V gene lost 6 bases and the J gene lost 7 bases, with 13 bases spanning the gap. This CDR3 comprises 13 residues. The CDR3 sequence is CASSPRVQNEQFF. The CDR3 region has the DNA TGTGCCAGCAGCCCCAGGGTTCAGAATGAGCAGTTCTTC.

This clonotype was counted at least ten times. This sequence joins TRBV20-1 and TRBJ2-3; 10 bases agree with TRBD2. The junction had 16 bases not matched to a gene; V was cut back by 0 bases and J by 4 bases. The CDR3 contains 19 residues. CDR1 DFQATT and CDR2 SNEGSKA come from the germline V gene (reference sequence). The CDR3 bases are TGCAGTGCTAGAGAGGCCTTCTCAAGCGGGAGGGCGTCAGCAGATACGCAGTATTTT. Protein: CSAREAFSSGRASADTQYF.

CDR3 sequence: CASSLPQTGFGANVLTF. The CDR3 DNA is TGTGCCAGCAGCTTGCCCCAAACAGGGTTTGGGGCCAACGTCCTGACTTTC. The chain joins TRBV11-2 to TRBJ2-6; tentative D call: TRBD1 (6 bases). The germline gives CDR1 SGHAT, CDR2 FQNNGV. Between the trimmed V and J ends, which lost 3 bases and 3 bases, there was a span of 15 bases. The CDR3 totals 17 residues.

This clonotype was observed at least ten times. The rearrangement uses TRBV27 and TRBJ2-1, with 8 bases lining up with TRBD2. This CDR3 has 15 residues. Trimming cost V 5 bases and J 8 bases; bases outside gene matches: 11. Germline V lookup: CDR1 MNHEY, CDR2 SMNVEV (reference sequence). The CDR3 nucleotides read TGTGCCAGCAGTCCCCTTCGGGAGGGCCCCCATGAGCAGTTCTTC. It translates to CASSPLREGPHEQFF.

This clonotype was counted many times. The chain has TRBV11-2 and TRBJ1-1; no definite D call. Trimming stripped 1 base from V and 1 base from J, with 4 bases between. The CDR3 spans 13 residues. The germline V gene has CDR1 SGHAT and CDR2 FQNNGV. The CDR3 sequence: CASSLVTNTEAFF. CDR3 coding DNA: TGTGCCAGCAGCTTAGTCACGAACACTGAAGCTTTCTTT.

This clonotype was recorded at least ten times. The genes are TRBV2 and TRBJ2-3; unclear D gene. Germline V gene lookup returns CDR1 SNHLY and CDR2 FYNNEI. V was cut by 2 bases and J by 2 bases, with 5 bases left in between. The CDR3 is made up of 13 amino acids. CDR3 coding DNA: TGTGCCAGCAGTGAACTCCTCACAGATACGCAGTATTTT. Amino acid sequence: CASSELLTDTQYF.

Many counts were recorded for this clonotype. This chain uses TRBV11-2 with TRBJ2-7; 10 positions agree with TRBD2. This CDR3 comprises 16 residues. Germline CDR1 reads SGHAT; CDR2 reads FQNNGV. Trimming took 2 bases from V and 1 from J; bases not matched to a gene: 5. The CDR3 sequence is CASSLWTSGLSYEQYF. The CDR3 DNA reads TGTGCCAGCAGCTTATGGACTAGCGGCCTATCCTACGAGCAGTACTTC.

This clonotype was observed at least ten times. CDR3 region: CAWSKGHLSEQYF. DNA of the CDR3: TGTGCCTGGAGTAAGGGGCACCTATCCGAGCAGTACTTC. The rearrangement joins TRBV30 to TRBJ2-7; the D gene is possibly TRBD1 (5 bases). CDR3 length: 13 residues. Germline V gives CDR1 GTSNPN, CDR2 SVGIG (reference sequence). With 2 bases removed from V and 6 bases from J, the gap between germline ends came to 14 bases.

The genes are TRBV19 and TRBJ1-5; D is unclear. V shed 7 bases and J shed 3 bases, with 10 bases lying between them. The CDR3 length is 13 residues. The V gene's germline CDR1 is LNHDA and CDR2 SQIVND (reference sequence). Written as DNA, the CDR3 is TGTGCCAGTATAGGCGACAACAATCAGCCCCAGCATTTT. This gives the protein CASIGDNNQPQHF.

The gene calls are TRBV7-2 and TRBJ2-1; the match to TRBD2 covers 9 bases. This CDR3 has 14 amino acids. The V gene end was trimmed by 7 bases and the J gene end by 4 bases; junction bases not matched to a gene: 5. Germline values: CDR1 SGHTA, CDR2 FQGNSA. For the CDR3, the DNA is TGTGCCAGCAACCCTAGCGGGACTTACAATGAGCAGTTCTTC. Protein product: CASNPSGTYNEQFF.

The sample holds many counts of this clonotype. The chain has TRBV20-1 and TRBJ2-5; 8 bases align to TRBD2. Trimming at V came to 0 bases and at J to 6 bases, leaving 18 bases not matched to a gene. CDR1 is DFQATT, CDR2 SNEGSKA, per germline (reference sequence). This CDR3 has 18 residues. DNA of the CDR3: TGCAGTGCTAGAGATCCTGATACGATTAACGGGAGGGGTAAGACCCAGTACTTC. Translating it yields CSARDPDTINGRGKTQYF.

This rearrangement joins TRBV5-5 to TRBJ1-1; D is ambiguous. V lost 0 bases and J lost 0, with 12 bases in between. The CDR3 spans 16 residues. CDR1 SGHKS and CDR2 YYEKEE come from the germline V gene (reference sequence). The CDR3 DNA reads as TGTGCCAGCAGCTTGGCCGTTTTATCCGTGAACACTGAAGCTTTCTTT. It codes for CASSLAVLSVNTEAFF. The variable domain in full, with the rest retrieved from reference TRBV5-5 and TRBJ1-1, is DAGVTQSPTHLIKTRGQQVTLRCSPISGHKSVSWYQQVLGQGPQFIFQYYEKEERGRGNFPDRFSARQFPNYSSELNVNALLLGDSALYLCASSLAVLSVNTEAFFGQGTRLTVV.

The table lists this clonotype with many counts. The genes are TRBV28 and TRBJ2-1; 10 positions match TRBD2. V was clipped by 2 bases and J by 9 bases; unmatched bases: 7. The length of the CDR3 is 15 residues. The germline V gene encodes CDR1 MDHEN and CDR2 SYDVKM. CDR3 nucleotide sequence: TGTGCCAGCAGTTTACCAGCGGGAGGGCCCGGTGAGCAGTTCTTC. This translates into CASSLPAGGPGEQFF.

This clonotype was seen many times. The chain employs TRBV11-2 and TRBJ2-1; TRBD1 agrees at 8 bases. V lost 2 bases to trimming and J lost 3 bases; unmatched junction nucleotides: 9. CDR3 length: 17 residues. Germline V gives CDR1 SGHAT, CDR2 FQNNGV. CDR3 protein: CASSLRESQGGYNEQFF. DNA for the CDR3: TGTGCCAGCAGCTTACGCGAGTCACAGGGGGGCTACAATGAGCAGTTCTTC.

This chain links TRBV19 with TRBJ2-2; D unclear. The CDR3 contains 14 residues. Germline CDR1 reads LNHDA; CDR2 reads SQIVND (reference sequence). The V gene lost 1 base and the J gene lost 0 bases, with 3 bases spanning the gap. The CDR3 reads CASSIAPNTGELFF. The CDR3 bases are TGTGCCAGTAGTATAGCTCCGAACACCGGGGAGCTGTTTTTT.

In its sample, this clonotype was seen many times. The rearrangement uses TRBV28 and TRBJ1-1, with D maybe TRBD1 (5 bases). The ends were cut back, 6 bases at V and 2 bases at J, with 13 bases in the middle. This CDR3 region has 14 residues. Germline V lookup: CDR1 MDHEN, CDR2 SYDVKM. The CDR3 bases are TGTGCCAGCAGACGGGCAGGGAGCAACACTGAAGCTTTCTTT. It codes for CASRRAGSNTEAFF.

In its sample, this clonotype was seen many times. The rearrangement uses TRBV3-1 and TRBJ1-3; no firm D call. The germline gives CDR1 LGHDT, CDR2 YNNKEL (reference sequence). CDR3 size: 15 residues. Between the trimmed V and J ends, which lost 0 bases and 4 bases, there was a span of 10 bases. The CDR3 sequence: CASSQESGVGNTIYF. For the CDR3, the DNA is TGTGCCAGCAGCCAAGAATCCGGGGTCGGAAACACCATATATTTT.

This clonotype came up many times. The genes are TRBV6-1 and TRBJ2-1, with 11 positions matching TRBD2. CDR1 MNHNS and CDR2 SASEGT come from the germline V gene. V lost 2 bases, J lost 6 bases, and 3 bases stayed unmatched. This CDR3 has 15 amino acids. The CDR3 region is CASSELAGGGNEQFF. Here the CDR3 DNA reads TGTGCCAGCAGTGAACTAGCGGGAGGAGGCAATGAGCAGTTCTTC.

At least ten counts were recorded for this clonotype. The chain employs TRBV2 and TRBJ1-3; 9 bases map to TRBD1. This CDR3 has 15 amino acids. The ends lost 7 bases at V and 9 bases at J; junction bases unmatched: 13. The V gene's germline CDR1 is SNHLY and CDR2 FYNNEI. The CDR3 loop reads CASTKGLTGGTTIYF. Written as DNA, the CDR3 is TGTGCCAGCACCAAGGGTCTGACAGGGGGTACCACCATATATTTT.

The chain joins TRBV19 to TRBJ2-7, with 7 bases matching TRBD1. V lost 3 bases, J lost 6 bases, and 5 bases stayed unmatched. Germline V gene data show CDR1 as LNHDA and CDR2 as SQIVND (reference sequence). The CDR3 consists of 13 residues. The CDR3 region is CASSIGHRGEQYF. CDR3 coding DNA: TGTGCCAGTAGTATCGGGCACAGGGGCGAGCAGTACTTC.

J is TRBJ2-1 and V is TRBV6-1; 15 bases are a match to TRBD2. V trimming: 3 bases; J trimming: 9 bases; junction bases outside the gene matches: 6. The length of the CDR3 is 16 residues. Germline CDR1 and CDR2: MNHNS and SASEGT. CDR3 protein: CASSDGTSGRNGEQFF. As DNA, the CDR3 is TGTGCCAGCAGTGACGGGACTAGCGGGAGGAATGGTGAGCAGTTCTTC.

This clonotype was counted a few times. The chain joins TRBV20-1 to TRBJ2-6, with TRBD2 matching over 7 bases. The germline V gene has CDR1 DFQATT and CDR2 SNEGSKA (reference sequence). CDR3 size: 17 residues. J gave up 0 bases and V 7 bases, and 12 bases lay outside the gene matches. CDR3 protein: CSGRYLADLSGANVLTF. The CDR3 DNA reads as TGCAGTGGACGGTATCTAGCGGATCTCTCTGGGGCCAACGTCCTGACTTTC.

The sample holds many counts of this clonotype. V gene TRBV9 combines with J gene TRBJ1-1; TRBD1 is a possible D gene (6 bases). V lost 3 bases and J 1 base, leaving 13 bases between the germline ends. The CDR3 is 15 residues long. Germline V gene data show CDR1 as SGDLS and CDR2 as YYNGEE. CDR3: CASSELGHTNTEAFF. The CDR3 nucleotides read TGTGCCAGCAGCGAACTGGGACACACGAACACTGAAGCTTTCTTT.